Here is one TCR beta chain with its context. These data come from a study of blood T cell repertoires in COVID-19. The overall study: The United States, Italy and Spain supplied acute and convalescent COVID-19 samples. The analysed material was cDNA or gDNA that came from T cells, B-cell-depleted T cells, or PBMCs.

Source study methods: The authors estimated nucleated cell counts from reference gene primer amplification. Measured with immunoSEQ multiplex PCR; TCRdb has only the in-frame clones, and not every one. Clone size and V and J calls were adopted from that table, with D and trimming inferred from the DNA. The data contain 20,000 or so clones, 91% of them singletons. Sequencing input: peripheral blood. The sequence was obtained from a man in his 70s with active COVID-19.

CDR3: CASSPLGLQETQYF. The DNA for the CDR3 is TGTGCCAGCAGCCCCTTGGGGCTTCAAGAGACCCAGTACTTC. The genes are TRBV9 and TRBJ2-5, with a tentative D call TRBD1 (5 bases). V lost 4 bases and J 2 bases, leaving 12 bases between the germline ends. There are 14 residues in the CDR3. In germline, CDR1 is SGDLS, CDR2 YYNGEE.